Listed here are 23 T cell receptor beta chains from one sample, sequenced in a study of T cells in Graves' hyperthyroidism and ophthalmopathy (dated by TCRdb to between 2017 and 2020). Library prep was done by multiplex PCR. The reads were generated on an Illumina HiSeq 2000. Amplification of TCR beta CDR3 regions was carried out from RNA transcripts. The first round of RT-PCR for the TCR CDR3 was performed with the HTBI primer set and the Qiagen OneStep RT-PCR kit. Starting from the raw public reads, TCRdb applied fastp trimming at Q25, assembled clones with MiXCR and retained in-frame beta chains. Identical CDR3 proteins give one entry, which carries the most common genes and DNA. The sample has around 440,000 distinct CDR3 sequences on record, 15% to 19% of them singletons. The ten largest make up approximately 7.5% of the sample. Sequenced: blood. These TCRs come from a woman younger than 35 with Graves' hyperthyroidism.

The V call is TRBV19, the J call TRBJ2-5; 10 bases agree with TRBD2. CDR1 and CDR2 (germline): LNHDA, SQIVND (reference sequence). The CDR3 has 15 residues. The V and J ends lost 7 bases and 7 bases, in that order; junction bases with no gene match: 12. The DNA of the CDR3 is TGTGCCAGTACAGCTAGCGGGAGTAATAAGGGGACCCAGTACTTC. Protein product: CASTASGSNKGTQYF.

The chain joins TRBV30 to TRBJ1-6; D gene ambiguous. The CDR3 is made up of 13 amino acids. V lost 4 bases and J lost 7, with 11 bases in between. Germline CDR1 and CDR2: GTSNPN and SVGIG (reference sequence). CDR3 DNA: TGTGCCTGGAACCGGCAGGAGAATTCACCCCTCCACTTT. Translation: CAWNRQENSPLHF.

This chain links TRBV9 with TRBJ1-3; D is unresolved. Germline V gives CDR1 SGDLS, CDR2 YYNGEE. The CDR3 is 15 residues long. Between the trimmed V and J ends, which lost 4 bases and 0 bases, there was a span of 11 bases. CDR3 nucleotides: TGTGCCAGCAGCCTGGACGTGAGCTCTGGAAACACCATATATTTT. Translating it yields CASSLDVSSGNTIYF. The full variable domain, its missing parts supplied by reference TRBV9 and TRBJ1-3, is DSGVTQTPKHLITATGQRVTLRCSPRSGDLSVYWYQQSLDQGLQFLIQYYNGEERAKGNILERFSAQQFPDLHSELNLSSLELGDSALYFCASSLDVSSGNTIYFGEGSWLTVV.

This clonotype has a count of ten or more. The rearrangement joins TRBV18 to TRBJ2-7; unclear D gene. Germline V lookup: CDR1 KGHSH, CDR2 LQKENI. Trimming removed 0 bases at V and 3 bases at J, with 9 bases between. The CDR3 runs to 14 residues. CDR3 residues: CASSPPASRYEQYF. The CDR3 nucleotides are TGTGCCAGCTCACCACCGGCGTCCCGCTACGAGCAGTACTTC.

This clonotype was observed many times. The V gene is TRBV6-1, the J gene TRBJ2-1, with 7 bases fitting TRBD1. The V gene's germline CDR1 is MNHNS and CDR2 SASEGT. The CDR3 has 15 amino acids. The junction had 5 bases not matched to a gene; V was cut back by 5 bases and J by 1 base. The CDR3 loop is CASSIKDRSYNEQFF. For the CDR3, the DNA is TGTGCCAGCAGTATAAAGGACAGGTCCTACAATGAGCAGTTCTTC.

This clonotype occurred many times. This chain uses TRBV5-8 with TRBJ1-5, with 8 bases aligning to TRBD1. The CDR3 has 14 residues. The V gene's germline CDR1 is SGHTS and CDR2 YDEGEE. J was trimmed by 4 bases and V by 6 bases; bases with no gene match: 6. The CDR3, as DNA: TGTGCCAGCACCCCCAGGGGGCGGAATCAGCCCCAGCATTTT. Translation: CASTPRGRNQPQHF.

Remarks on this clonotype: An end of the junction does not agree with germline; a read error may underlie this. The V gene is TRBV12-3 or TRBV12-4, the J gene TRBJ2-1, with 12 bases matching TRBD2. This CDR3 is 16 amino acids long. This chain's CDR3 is CASSLAGGQAPSGQFF. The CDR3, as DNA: TGTGCCAGCAGTCTAGCGGGGGGGCAGGCCCCGTCAGGGCAGTTCTTC.

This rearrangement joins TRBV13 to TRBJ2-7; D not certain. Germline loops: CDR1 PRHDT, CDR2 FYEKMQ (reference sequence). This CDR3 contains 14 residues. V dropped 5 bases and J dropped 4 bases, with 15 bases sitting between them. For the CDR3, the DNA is TGTGCCAGCAGCCAGCGATCCTTAAGGTACGAGCAGTACTTC. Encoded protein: CASSQRSLRYEQYF.

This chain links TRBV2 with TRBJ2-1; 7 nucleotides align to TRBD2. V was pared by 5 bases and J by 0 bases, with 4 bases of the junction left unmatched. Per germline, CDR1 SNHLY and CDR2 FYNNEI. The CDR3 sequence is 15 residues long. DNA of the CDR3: TGTGCCAGCAGTAATACGGGGGGCTCCTACAATGAGCAGTTCTTC. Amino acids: CASSNTGGSYNEQFF.

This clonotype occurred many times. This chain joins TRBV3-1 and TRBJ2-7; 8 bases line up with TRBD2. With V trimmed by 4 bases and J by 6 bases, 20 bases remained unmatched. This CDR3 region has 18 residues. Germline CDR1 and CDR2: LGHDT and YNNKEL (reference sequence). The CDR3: CASSPILSGGLPWREQYF. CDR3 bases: TGTGCCAGCAGCCCTATTTTGAGCGGGGGTTTGCCGTGGCGCGAGCAGTACTTC.

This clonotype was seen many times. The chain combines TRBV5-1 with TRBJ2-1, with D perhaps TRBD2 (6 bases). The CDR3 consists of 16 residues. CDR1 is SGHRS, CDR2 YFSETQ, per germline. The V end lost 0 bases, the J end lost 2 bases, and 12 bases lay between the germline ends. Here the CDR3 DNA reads TGCGCCAGCAGCTTGGTAGCGGACCCCCCCTACAATGAGCAGTTCTTC. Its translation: CASSLVADPPYNEQFF.

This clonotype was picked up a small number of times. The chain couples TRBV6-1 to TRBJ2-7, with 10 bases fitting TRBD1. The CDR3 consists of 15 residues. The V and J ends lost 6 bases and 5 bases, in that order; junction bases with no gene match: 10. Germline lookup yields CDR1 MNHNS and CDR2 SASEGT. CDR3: CASRSGTGVVHEQYF. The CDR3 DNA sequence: TGTGCCAGCAGGTCCGGGACAGGGGTCGTCCACGAGCAGTACTTC.

For the CDR3, the DNA is TGCGCCAGCAGCTTGCCCCAGGGGGATACGCAGTATTTT. This sequence encodes CASSLPQGDTQYF. V gene TRBV5-1 combines with J gene TRBJ2-3; maybe TRBD1 (6 bases). CDR1 is SGHRS, CDR2 YFSETQ, per germline. This CDR3 region has 13 residues. Trimming left V 1 base short and J 6 bases short, with 9 bases between.

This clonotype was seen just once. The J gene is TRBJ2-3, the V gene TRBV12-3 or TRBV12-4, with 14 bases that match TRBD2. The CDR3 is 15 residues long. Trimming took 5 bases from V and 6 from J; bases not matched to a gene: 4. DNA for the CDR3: TGTGCCAGCAGTCGTCGGACTAGCGGGAGGGATACGCAGTATTTT. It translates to CASSRRTSGRDTQYF.

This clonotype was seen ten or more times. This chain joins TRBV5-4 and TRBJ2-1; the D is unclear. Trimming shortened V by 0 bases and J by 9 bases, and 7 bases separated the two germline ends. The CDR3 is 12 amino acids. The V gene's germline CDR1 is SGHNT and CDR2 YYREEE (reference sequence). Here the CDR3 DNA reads TGTGCCAGCAGCTTGGTAGCTAGTGAGCAGTTCTTC. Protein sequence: CASSLVASEQFF.

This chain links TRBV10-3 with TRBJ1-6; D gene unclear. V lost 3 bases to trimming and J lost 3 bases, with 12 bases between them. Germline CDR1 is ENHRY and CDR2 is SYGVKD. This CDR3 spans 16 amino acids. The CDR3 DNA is TGTGCCATCAGTGAAAGCAGCGAGTTCTATAATTCACCCCTCCACTTT. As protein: CAISESSEFYNSPLHF.

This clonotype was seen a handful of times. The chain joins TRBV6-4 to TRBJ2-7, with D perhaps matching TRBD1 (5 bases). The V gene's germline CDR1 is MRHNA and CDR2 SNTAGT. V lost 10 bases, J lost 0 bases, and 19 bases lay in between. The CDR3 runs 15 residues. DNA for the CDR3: TGTGCCACCAAGAATCAGATGGACAACTCCTACGAGCAGTACTTC. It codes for CATKNQMDNSYEQYF.

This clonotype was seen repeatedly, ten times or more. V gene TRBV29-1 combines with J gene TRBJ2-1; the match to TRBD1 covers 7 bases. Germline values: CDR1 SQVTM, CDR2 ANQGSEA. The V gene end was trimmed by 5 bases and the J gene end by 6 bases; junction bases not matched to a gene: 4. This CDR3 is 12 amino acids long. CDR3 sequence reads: CSVRQGANEQFF. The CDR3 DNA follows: TGCAGCGTTAGACAGGGTGCCAATGAGCAGTTCTTC.

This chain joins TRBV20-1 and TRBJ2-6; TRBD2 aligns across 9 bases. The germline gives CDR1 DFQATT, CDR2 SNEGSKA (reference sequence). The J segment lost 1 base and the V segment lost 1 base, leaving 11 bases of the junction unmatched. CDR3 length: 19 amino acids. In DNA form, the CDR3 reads TGCAGTGCTAGAGGTGGGCCTAGCGGGATCCCATCTGGGGCCAACGTCCTGACTTTC. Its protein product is CSARGGPSGIPSGANVLTF.

The chain's CDR3 is CASSYLTSGVSGANVLTF. As DNA, the CDR3 is TGTGCCAGCAGTTACTTGACTAGCGGGGTCTCTGGGGCCAACGTCCTGACTTTC. This chain connects TRBV6-5 to TRBJ2-6; 11 bases align to TRBD2. This CDR3 region has 18 residues. Germline CDR1 is MNHEY and CDR2 is SVGAGI. V dropped 1 base and J dropped 0; count of bases not matched to a gene: 2.

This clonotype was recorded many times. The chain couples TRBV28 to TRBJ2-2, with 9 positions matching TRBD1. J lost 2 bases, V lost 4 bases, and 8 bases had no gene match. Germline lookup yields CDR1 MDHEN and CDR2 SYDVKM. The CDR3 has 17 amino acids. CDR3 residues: CASSSRGQGPNTGELFF. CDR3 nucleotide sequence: TGTGCCAGCAGTTCAAGAGGACAGGGGCCTAACACCGGGGAGCTGTTTTTT.

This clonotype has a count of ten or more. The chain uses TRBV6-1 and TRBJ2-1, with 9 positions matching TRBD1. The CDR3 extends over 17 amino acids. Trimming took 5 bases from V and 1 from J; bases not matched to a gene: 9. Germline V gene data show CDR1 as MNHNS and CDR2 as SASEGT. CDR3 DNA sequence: TGTGCCAGCAGTTACGGGACAGGGACGATTTCCTACAATGAGCAGTTCTTC. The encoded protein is CASSYGTGTISYNEQFF.

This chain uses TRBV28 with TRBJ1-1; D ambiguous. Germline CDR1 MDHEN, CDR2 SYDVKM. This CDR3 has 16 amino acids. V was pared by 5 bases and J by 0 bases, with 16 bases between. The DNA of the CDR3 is TGTGCCAGCAGTCGGGCTTCGACGCTGATGAACACTGAAGCTTTCTTT. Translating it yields CASSRASTLMNTEAFF.